The source of this T cell receptor beta chain is a study of T cell repertoires in cytomegalovirus infection. Whole-study context: Public signatures in TCR beta pointed to CMV infection and matching HLA type. Notes on the study in general: Ex vivo responses were dominated by HLA-C-restricted CMV-specific TCR beta clonotypes. People with CMV and the relevant HLA were identified by cumulative public TCR beta family frequency.

TCRdb re-derived calls from the reads in MiXCR, one entry per CDR3 protein. This table holds about 440,000 distinct CDR3 sequences, approximately 33% found once. V lost 0 bases to trimming and J lost 5 bases, with 14 bases between them. CDR3 length: 16 residues. Germline values: CDR1 SGHTA, CDR2 FQGNSA. Note on this clonotype: The antigen is not known.

The TCR comes from a human donor in good health (CMV status not recorded). Some clones in this sample may be carry-over from other donors' samples. The genes are TRBV7-2 and TRBJ1-5, with D possibly being TRBD1 (6 bases). The sample comprised PBMCs. For the CDR3, the DNA is TGTGCCAGCAGCTTAGCGCACAGGGTCGGGGATCAGCCCCAGCATTTT. This translates into CASSLAHRVGDQPQHF.